The 17 T cell receptor beta chains listed next were all sequenced from one sample in a study of blood T cell repertoires in COVID-19 (dated by TCRdb to the early 2020s). Library creation used the immunoSEQ multiplex PCR assay. As stored in TCRdb, this immuneACCESS dataset retains in-frame rearrangements with V and J assigned. A fraction of the clones does not appear; measured against another copy, unresolved V genes explain less than half of the discrepancy, and the remainder lacks a known reason. In all, the sample holds some 530,000 clones, and approximately 86% of those were seen once. Around 7.9% of the sample is in the top ten clones. Sequencing used PBMCs or T cells enriched from blood (not recorded which). The receptors shown here come from a woman aged 55-75 years who had recovered from COVID-19.

The rearrangement joins TRBV19 to TRBJ1-5; 11 bases line up with TRBD1. Germline V lookup: CDR1 LNHDA, CDR2 SQIVND (reference sequence). The J segment lost 4 bases and the V segment lost 5 bases, leaving 4 bases of the junction unmatched. The CDR3 covers 15 residues. The CDR3 loop is CASSPRDRGNQPQHF. The CDR3 DNA reads TGTGCCAGTAGTCCCCGGGACAGGGGGAATCAGCCCCAGCATTTT.

Remarks on this clone: The same CDR3 arises from other DNA sequences in this sample as well. The chain has TRBV6-1 and TRBJ1-6; D unclear. The CDR3 is made up of 14 amino acids. V was trimmed by 0 bases and J by 7 bases, leaving 7 bases between them. Germline-derived CDR1 and CDR2 are MNHNS and SASEGT. CDR3 loop: CASSEAPGNSPLHF. In DNA form, the CDR3 reads TGTGCCAGCAGTGAAGCACCGGGAAATTCACCCCTCCACTTT.

The chain couples TRBV5-4 to TRBJ2-2, with a tentative D call TRBD1 (5 bases). Trimming cost V 1 base and J 6 bases, with 10 bases left between them. The CDR3 extends over 14 amino acids. Germline CDR1 and CDR2: SGHNT and YYREEE (reference sequence). The CDR3 spells CASSLTLGAGELFF. DNA of the CDR3: TGTGCCAGCAGCTTGACCCTAGGGGCCGGGGAGCTGTTTTTT.

This chain joins TRBV9 and TRBJ2-2; possibly TRBD2 for D (5 bases). The germline gives CDR1 SGDLS, CDR2 YYNGEE. The CDR3 is 15 residues long. The V end was cut by 0 bases, the J end by 6 bases, with 12 bases between. The CDR3 is CASSVGNGVSGELFF. CDR3 bases: TGTGCCAGCAGCGTAGGAAACGGGGTGTCCGGGGAGCTGTTTTTT.

V usage is TRBV5-1 and J usage is TRBJ2-1; no clear D gene. Germline CDR1 is SGHRS and CDR2 is YFSETQ. CDR3 length equals 15 residues. V was clipped by 4 bases and J by 0 bases, with 11 bases between them. The CDR3 sequence is CASSPTAPSYNEQFF. The CDR3 nucleotides are TGCGCCAGCAGCCCGACTGCCCCCTCCTACAATGAGCAGTTCTTC.

In DNA form, the CDR3 reads TGTGCCATCTCGGCGGGTGTAAATCAGCCCCAGCATTTT. Translating it yields CAISAGVNQPQHF. The chain is built from TRBV10-3 and TRBJ1-5; D is unclear. Trimming shortened V by 8 bases and J by 4 bases, and 12 bases separated the two germline ends. The germline V gene encodes CDR1 ENHRY and CDR2 SYGVKD. The CDR3 loop spans 13 amino acids.

A single count supports this clone. Other DNA sequences from this sample encode an identical CDR3 as well. V usage is TRBV2 and J usage is TRBJ1-6; a possible D gene is TRBD1 (5 bases). Deletions cut 0 bases from V and 6 bases from J, with 12 bases between. Germline values: CDR1 SNHLY, CDR2 FYNNEI. CDR3 size: 16 residues. CDR3: CASSEARGGSNSPLHF. The CDR3 region has the DNA TGTGCCAGCAGTGAAGCCCGTGGGGGGAGTAATTCACCCCTCCACTTT.

The chain carries TRBV29-1 and TRBJ2-2; 7 bases fit TRBD2. There are 14 residues in the CDR3. Germline V gene data show CDR1 as SQVTM and CDR2 as ANQGSEA. Trimming at V came to 7 bases and at J to 0 bases, leaving 5 bases not matched to a gene. CDR3 DNA: TGCAGCGGGCTCCGGGGGGCGAACACCGGGGAGCTGTTTTTT. This sequence encodes CSGLRGANTGELFF.

V gene TRBV9 combines with J gene TRBJ1-3; D is ambiguous. The CDR3 consists of 15 residues. CDR1 and CDR2 from the germline V gene are SGDLS and YYNGEE. Trimming cost V 4 bases and J 0 bases, with 11 bases left between them. CDR3 nucleotide sequence: TGTGCCAGCAGCCAAGGAGGCTCCTCTGGAAACACCATATATTTT. This codes for CASSQGGSSGNTIYF.

The rearrangement joins TRBV19 to TRBJ1-2, with a weak D call TRBD1 (5 bases). Per germline, CDR1 LNHDA and CDR2 SQIVND (reference sequence). This CDR3 is 12 amino acids long. Between the trimmed V and J ends, which lost 5 bases and 4 bases, there was a span of 8 bases. The CDR3 region has the DNA TGTGCCAGTAGTCCAGGGATCTATGGCTACACCTTC. It specifies CASSPGIYGYTF.

DNA for the CDR3: TGTGTCGAGGGGACACCAAACTATGGCTACACCTTC. Translation: CVEGTPNYGYTF. This chain joins TRBV11-2 and TRBJ1-2, with TRBD1 as a possible D gene (6 bases). The V gene's germline CDR1 is SGHAT and CDR2 FQNNGV. This CDR3 has 12 amino acids. Full variable domain (outside the CDR3, taken from reference TRBV11-2 and TRBJ1-2): EAGVAQSPRYKIIEKRQSVAFWCNPISGHATLYWYQQILGQGPKLLIQFQNNGVVDDSQLPKDRFSAERLKGVDSTLKIQPAKLEDSAVYLCVEGTPNYGYTFGSGTRLTVV.

The rearrangement uses TRBV18 and TRBJ1-2; D is uncertain. The germline V and J ends were trimmed by 3 bases and 7 bases, with 12 bases remaining between them. This CDR3 has 13 residues. Germline CDR1 KGHSH, CDR2 LQKENI. The CDR3 DNA follows: TGTGCCAGCTCACCTGAACAGCTCCCTGGCTACACCTTC. Translation gives CASSPEQLPGYTF.

This rearrangement joins TRBV5-1 to TRBJ1-1, with D perhaps TRBD1 (6 bases). Germline V lookup: CDR1 SGHRS, CDR2 YFSETQ. The CDR3 extends over 15 amino acids. Deletions cut 0 bases from V and 4 bases from J, with 13 bases between. The CDR3 protein is CASSLETGLGTEAFF. The CDR3 DNA reads as TGCGCCAGCAGCTTGGAAACAGGGTTGGGCACTGAAGCTTTCTTT.

This clone was recorded only once. The rearrangement links TRBV5-4 to TRBJ1-2, with 7 positions matching TRBD1. V was pared by 2 bases and J by 9 bases, with 10 bases of the junction left unmatched. This CDR3 region has 14 residues. Germline V lookup: CDR1 SGHNT, CDR2 YYREEE (reference sequence). CDR3 in amino acids: CASSFTGDPYSYTF. CDR3 nucleotide sequence: TGTGCCAGCAGCTTCACAGGGGACCCTTATAGCTACACCTTC.

The DNA of the CDR3 is TGTGCCAGCAGCTTAGGGAGATCAGGTTACGAGCAGTACGTC. This encodes CASSLGRSGYEQYV. The rearrangement links TRBV13 to TRBJ2-7; D ambiguous. CDR3 size: 14 residues. Per the germline V gene, CDR1 is PRHDT and CDR2 is FYEKMQ (reference sequence). V lost 0 bases to trimming and J lost 4 bases, with 10 bases between them.

J is TRBJ1-3 and V is TRBV6-5, with D unclear. The CDR3 sequence is 13 residues long. Looked up from germline, CDR1 is MNHEY and CDR2 is SVGAGI. CDR3 coding DNA: TGTTTTTCCTCGGGGTCCTCTGGAAACACCATATATTTT. Translation gives CFSSGSSGNTIYF.

This clone was counted between two and nine times. The chain uses TRBV16 and TRBJ1-1; weak D call: TRBD1 (6 bases). Germline assignment: CDR1 KGHSY and CDR2 FQNENV. Trimming took 0 bases from V and 8 from J, leaving 10 bases between them. CDR3 length: 13 residues. This CDR3 reads CASSQSRGLEAFF. The CDR3 DNA follows: TGTGCCAGCAGCCAATCGCGGGGGCTCGAAGCTTTCTTT.